A selection of T cell receptor beta chains follows, all from one sample in a study of CD8+ T cells in alopecia areata. Here immunoSEQ multiplex PCR was the method, and the copy in TCRdb shows in-frame clones only, minus some. Of about 74,000 clones listed, about 30% are singletons. Source: CD8+ T cells sorted from blood, taken at week 4, from a patient treated with tofacitinib. These receptors were collected from a human donor with alopecia areata. Both conserved end residues are part of each CDR3. A D gene is named only where the DNA matches it firmly. Clone sizes are given selectively: once, few, many, or a class where the clone is expanded.

j_call clone_size d_call v_call cdr3_aa cdr3_nt
TRBJ2-1 . TRBD1 TRBV29-1 CSVSGTGEHEQFF TGCAGCGTCTCCGGGACAGGGGAACATGAGCAGTTCTTC
TRBJ1-1 few . TRBV7-8 CASLGGNTEAFF TGTGCCAGCCTTGGGGGGAACACTGAAGCTTTCTTT
TRBJ2-2 . TRBD1 TRBV7-9 CASSLNRGQNTGELFF TGTGCCAGCAGTCTTAACAGGGGGCAAAACACCGGGGAGCTGTTTTTT
TRBJ2-2 . . TRBV29-1 CSVDFPRTGELFF TGCAGCGTTGATTTTCCACGCACCGGGGAGCTGTTTTTT
TRBJ2-7 few . TRBV7-3 CASSSASPGLSYEQYF TGTGCCAGCAGCTCGGCATCCCCGGGACTGTCGTACGAGCAGTACTTC
TRBJ1-2 few TRBD1 TRBV9 CASSLNRGHNGYTF TGTGCCAGCAGCCTCAACAGGGGGCATAATGGCTACACCTTC
TRBJ1-1 few . TRBV25-1 CASSERYGTEAFF TGTGCCAGCAGCGAGCGGTATGGCACTGAAGCTTTCTTT
TRBJ2-2 . TRBD1 TRBV29-1 CSVTLRGQRTGELFF TGCAGCGTTACATTAAGGGGACAGAGGACCGGGGAGCTGTTTTTT
TRBJ2-5 . TRBD1 TRBV29-1 CSVVGIPGQKETQYF TGCAGCGTTGTGGGGATACCGGGACAGAAAGAGACCCAGTACTTC
TRBJ2-1 few TRBD2 TRBV7-2 CASSHLAGGPNEQFF TGTGCCAGCAGCCACCTAGCGGGAGGGCCAAATGAGCAGTTCTTC
TRBJ2-7 . . TRBV9 CASSVAGGLPYEQYF TGTGCCAGCAGCGTAGCTGGAGGGCTACCCTACGAGCAGTACTTC
TRBJ2-7 . . TRBV2 CAFSGTPPSYEQYF TGTGCCTTCAGTGGGACTCCCCCCTCCTACGAGCAGTACTTC
TRBJ1-5 . . TRBV4-1 CASSQDPDRNQPQHF TGCGCCAGCAGCCAAGATCCCGACAGAAATCAGCCCCAGCATTTT
TRBJ1-2 . . TRBV29-1 CSVPLDSNFGYTF TGCAGCGTCCCGTTGGACAGCAATTTTGGCTACACCTTC
TRBJ1-1 few . TRBV6-6 CASRSSPEAFF TGTGCCAGCAGATCCAGTCCCGAAGCTTTCTTT
TRBJ2-7 . . TRBV27 CASSLYGVPYEQYF TGTGCCAGCAGTTTATACGGGGTCCCCTACGAGCAGTACTTC
TRBJ2-1 . TRBD2 TRBV4-3 CASSQGLADYNEQFF TGCGCCAGCAGCCAAGGGCTAGCGGACTACAATGAGCAGTTCTTC
TRBJ2-7 . . TRBV9 CASSEGGGGPYEQYF TGTGCCAGCAGCGAGGGGGGCGGGGGACCCTACGAGCAGTACTTC
TRBJ1-1 . TRBD1 TRBV6-5 CASSSTGARSFF TGTGCCAGCAGCTCGACAGGGGCTCGGTCTTTCTTT
TRBJ2-5 many . TRBV6-5 CASSPQVTQETQYF TGTGCCAGCAGTCCACAGGTCACCCAAGAGACCCAGTACTTC
TRBJ1-5 once TRBD1 TRBV15 CATSRDRGRGQPQHF TGTGCCACCAGCAGAGATAGGGGGCGCGGACAGCCCCAGCATTTT
TRBJ2-7 few . TRBV29-1 CSVTETGSEQYF TGCAGCGTTACCGAGACAGGTTCCGAGCAGTACTTC
TRBJ2-3 . TRBD2 TRBV28 CASSLSGGSSGDTQYF TGTGCCAGCAGTTTATCTGGCGGGAGTTCGGGAGATACGCAGTATTTT
TRBJ2-1 . . TRBV30 CAWSMYAHPADYNEQFF TGTGCCTGGTCAATGTATGCCCACCCAGCGGATTACAATGAGCAGTTCTTC
TRBJ2-5 . . TRBV29-1 CSVDAPRTQYF TGCAGCGTTGATGCCCCACGGACCCAGTACTTC
TRBJ1-2 . . TRBV30 CAWRSSGYTF TGTGCCTGGAGAAGTTCCGGCTACACCTTC
TRBJ1-5 . TRBD1 TRBV9 CASNEGTGINQPQHF TGTGCCAGCAACGAGGGGACAGGGATCAATCAGCCCCAGCATTTT
TRBJ1-2 . . TRBV25-1 CASNDPGNYGYTF TGTGCCAGCAATGACCCAGGAAACTATGGCTACACCTTC
TRBJ1-5 many TRBD1 TRBV19 CASSMGTGGGQPQHF TGTGCCAGTAGTATGGGCACAGGGGGGGGCCAGCCCCAGCATTTT